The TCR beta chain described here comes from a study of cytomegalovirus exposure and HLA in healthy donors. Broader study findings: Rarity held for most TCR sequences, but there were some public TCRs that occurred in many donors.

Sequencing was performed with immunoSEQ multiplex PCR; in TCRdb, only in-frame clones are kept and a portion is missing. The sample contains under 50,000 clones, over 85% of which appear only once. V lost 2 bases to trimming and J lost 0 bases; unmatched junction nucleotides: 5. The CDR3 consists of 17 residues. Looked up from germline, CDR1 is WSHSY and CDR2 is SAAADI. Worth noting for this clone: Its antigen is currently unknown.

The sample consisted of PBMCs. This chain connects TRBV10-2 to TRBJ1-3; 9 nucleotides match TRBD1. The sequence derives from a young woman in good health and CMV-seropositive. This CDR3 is CASSEPPGQGSGNTIYF. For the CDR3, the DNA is TGCGCCAGCAGTGAGCCTCCGGGACAGGGCTCTGGAAACACCATATATTTT.